This paragraph covers one T cell receptor (beta chain) sequence. Within the sample, other DNA sequences also encode this same CDR3. TCRdb's table, derived via immunoSEQ multiplex PCR, lists solely in-frame clones and lacks some. The data show about 320,000 clones, with around 83% seen just once and about 1.2% held by the top ten. The entry originates in a study of blood T cell repertoires in COVID-19. Per germline, CDR1 SGHTA and CDR2 FQGNSA. The germline V and J ends were trimmed by 1 base and 6 bases, with 16 bases remaining between them. The CDR3 covers 15 residues. Material for sequencing was peripheral blood. This rearrangement joins TRBV7-2 to TRBJ2-7, with D maybe TRBD2 (6 bases). The receptor was derived from a woman aged 50 to 60 with acute or convalescent COVID-19. CDR3: CASSLGGSGSSEQYF. The DNA of the CDR3 is TGTGCCAGCAGCTTAGGGGGGTCCGGGAGTAGCGAGCAGTACTTC.